This T cell receptor beta chain was obtained from a study of radiotherapy plus CTLA-4 blockade in lung cancer. Here immunoSEQ multiplex PCR was the method, and the copy in TCRdb shows in-frame clones only, minus some. This table holds tens of thousands of clones, around four fifths found once. Trimming cost V 6 bases and J 5 bases; bases outside gene matches: 5. This CDR3 is built from 13 residues. Germline V CDR1 and CDR2: SNHLY, FYNNEI. Sample: peripheral blood, taken from a patient treated with radiotherapy plus ipilimumab. This sequence originates from a human donor with non-small cell lung cancer whose response to radiotherapy plus ipilimumab could not be evaluated. This sequence joins TRBV2 and TRBJ1-1, with 8 bases matching TRBD1. The CDR3 sequence is CASSRGRSTEAFF. The DNA for the CDR3 is TGTGCCAGCAGCAGGGGGCGAAGTACTGAAGCTTTCTTT.